Reported below is one T cell receptor (beta chain). Per the authors' pipeline: Estimated nucleated cell counts came from reference gene primer amplification. Profiling relied on immunoSEQ multiplex PCR, and the TCRdb table lists in-frame clones only, not all of them. V, J and clone size are those of that table, while D and trimming were read from the DNA. The sample records 250,000 to 350,000 clones, 80% to 90% being singletons. This specimen belongs to a study of blood T cell repertoires in COVID-19. Study details: Nucleic acid was either cDNA or gDNA, and it came from T cells, B-cell-depleted T cells, or PBMCs.

This CDR3 region has 14 residues. V dropped 4 bases and J dropped 0 bases, with 10 bases sitting between them. The germline V gene has CDR1 SGDLS and CDR2 YYNGEE. This clonotype was sampled from a woman in her fifties or sixties with COVID-19, enrolled during active disease. The sample consisted of peripheral blood. V is TRBV9 and J is TRBJ2-5; D is perhaps TRBD1 (6 bases). CDR3 DNA sequence: TGTGCCAGCAGCAGGGACACTAACCAAGAGACCCAGTACTTC. Amino acid sequence: CASSRDTNQETQYF.